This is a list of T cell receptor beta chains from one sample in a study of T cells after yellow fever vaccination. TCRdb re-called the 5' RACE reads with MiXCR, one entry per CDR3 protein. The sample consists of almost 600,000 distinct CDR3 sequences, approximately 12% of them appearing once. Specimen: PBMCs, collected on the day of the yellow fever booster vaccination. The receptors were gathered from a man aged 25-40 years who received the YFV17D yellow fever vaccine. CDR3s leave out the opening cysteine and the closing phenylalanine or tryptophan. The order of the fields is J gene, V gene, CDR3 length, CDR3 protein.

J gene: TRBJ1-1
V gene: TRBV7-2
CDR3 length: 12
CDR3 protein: ASSFGQKNTEAF

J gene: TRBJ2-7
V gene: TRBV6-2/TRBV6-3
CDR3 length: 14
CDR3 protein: ASSYWGRGTSYEQY

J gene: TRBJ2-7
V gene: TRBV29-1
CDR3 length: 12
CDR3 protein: SVRWGTSTYEQY

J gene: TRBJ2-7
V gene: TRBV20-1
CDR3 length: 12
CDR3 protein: SARGLGREYEQY

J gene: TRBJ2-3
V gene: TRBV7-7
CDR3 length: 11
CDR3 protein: ASSQIETGPYY

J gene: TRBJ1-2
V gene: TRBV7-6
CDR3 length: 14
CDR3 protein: ASSLSPQGLNYGYT

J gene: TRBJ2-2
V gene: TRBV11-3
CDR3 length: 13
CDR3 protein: ASSFGGTDTGELF

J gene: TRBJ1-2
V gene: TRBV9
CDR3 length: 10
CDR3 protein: ASSGEAYGYT

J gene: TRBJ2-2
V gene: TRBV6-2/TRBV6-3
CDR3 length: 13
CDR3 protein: ASSYGAPSAGELF

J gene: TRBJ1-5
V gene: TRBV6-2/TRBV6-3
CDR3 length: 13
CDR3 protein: ASSPPIQTNQPQH

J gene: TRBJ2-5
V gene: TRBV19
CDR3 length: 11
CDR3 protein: ASSQRAGETQY

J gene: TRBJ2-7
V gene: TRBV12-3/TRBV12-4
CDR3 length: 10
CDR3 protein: ASQQPNYEQY

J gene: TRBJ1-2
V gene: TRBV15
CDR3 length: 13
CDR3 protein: ATSRVVGANYGYT

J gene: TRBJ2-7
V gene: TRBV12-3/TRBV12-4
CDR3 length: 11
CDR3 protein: ASTRQGPGEQY

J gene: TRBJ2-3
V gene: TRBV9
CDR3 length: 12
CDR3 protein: ASSVGGVVDTQY

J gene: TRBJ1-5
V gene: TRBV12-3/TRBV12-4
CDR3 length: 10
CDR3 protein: ASTRSNQPQH

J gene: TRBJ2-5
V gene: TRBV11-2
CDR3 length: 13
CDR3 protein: ASSLWARGQETQY

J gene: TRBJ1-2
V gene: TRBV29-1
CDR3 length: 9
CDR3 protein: SVGEIYGYT

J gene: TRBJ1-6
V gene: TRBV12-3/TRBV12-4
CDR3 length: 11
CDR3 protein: ATLGTANSPLH

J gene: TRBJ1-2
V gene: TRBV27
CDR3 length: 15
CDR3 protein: ASSLSEGGQGVYGYT

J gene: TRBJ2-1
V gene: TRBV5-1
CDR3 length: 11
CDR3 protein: ASSLGSGGEAF

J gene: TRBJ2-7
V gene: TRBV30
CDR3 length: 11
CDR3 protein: ASRGGRSYEQY

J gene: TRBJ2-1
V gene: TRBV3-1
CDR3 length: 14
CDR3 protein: ASSPQLAGGLNEQF

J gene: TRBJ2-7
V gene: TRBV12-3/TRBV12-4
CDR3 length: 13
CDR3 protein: ASSLARTEYYEQY

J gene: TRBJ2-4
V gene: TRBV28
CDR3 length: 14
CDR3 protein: ASRGPGLVAKNIQY

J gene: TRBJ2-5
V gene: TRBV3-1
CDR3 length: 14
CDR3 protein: ASSQANGLAWETQY

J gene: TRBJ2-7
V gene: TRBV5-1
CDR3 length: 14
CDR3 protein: ASSLALASGSYEQY

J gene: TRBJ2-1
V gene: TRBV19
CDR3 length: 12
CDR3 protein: ATQRSVVGYEQF

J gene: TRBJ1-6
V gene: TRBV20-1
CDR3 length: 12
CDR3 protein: SAREAGGHSPLH

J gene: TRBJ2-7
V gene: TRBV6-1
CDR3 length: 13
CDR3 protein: ASKVYWLAGYEQY

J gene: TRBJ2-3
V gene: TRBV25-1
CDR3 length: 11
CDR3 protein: ARGTVSADTQY

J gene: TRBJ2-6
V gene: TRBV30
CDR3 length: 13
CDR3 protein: AWSQGIAGANVLT

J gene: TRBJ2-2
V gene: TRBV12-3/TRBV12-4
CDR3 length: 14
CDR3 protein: ASSLGLAILTGELF

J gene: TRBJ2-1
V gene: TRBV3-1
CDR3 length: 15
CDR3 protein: ASTPSVTAGFRNEQF

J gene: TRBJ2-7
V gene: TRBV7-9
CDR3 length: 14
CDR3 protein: ASSAWGGLHSYEQY

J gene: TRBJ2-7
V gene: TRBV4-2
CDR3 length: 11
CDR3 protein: ASSQDRLYEKY

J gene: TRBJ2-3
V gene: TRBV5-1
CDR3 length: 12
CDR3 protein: ASSSRTAKDTQY

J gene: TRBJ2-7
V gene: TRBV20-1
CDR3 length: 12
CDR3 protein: CAHRDGGTYEQY

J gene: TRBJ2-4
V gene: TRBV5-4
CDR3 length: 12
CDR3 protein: ASSWAERENIQY

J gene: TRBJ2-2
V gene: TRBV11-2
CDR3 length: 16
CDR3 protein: ASSPPSPGQKNTGELF

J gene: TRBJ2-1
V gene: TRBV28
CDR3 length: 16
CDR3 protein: ASSFPTRLAGLGNEQF

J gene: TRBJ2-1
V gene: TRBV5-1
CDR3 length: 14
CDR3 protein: ASSLFETGAYNEQF

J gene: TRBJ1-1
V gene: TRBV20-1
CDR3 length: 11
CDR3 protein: SAKWDSDTEAF

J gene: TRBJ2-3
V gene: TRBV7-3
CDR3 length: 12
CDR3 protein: ASSWGPQGDTQY

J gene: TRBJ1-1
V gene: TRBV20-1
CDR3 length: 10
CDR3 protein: SARRGAAEAF

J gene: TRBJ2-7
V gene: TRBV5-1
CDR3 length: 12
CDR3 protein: ASSLAGLAAMQY

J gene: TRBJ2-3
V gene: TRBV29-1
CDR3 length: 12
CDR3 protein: SVLGVAGLNTQY

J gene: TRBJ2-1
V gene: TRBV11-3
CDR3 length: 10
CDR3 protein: ASSRKRDEQF

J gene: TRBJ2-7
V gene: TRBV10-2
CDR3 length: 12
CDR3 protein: ASKAVGSSYEQY

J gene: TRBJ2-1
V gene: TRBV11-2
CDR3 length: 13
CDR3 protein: ASSLGTSGRIEQF

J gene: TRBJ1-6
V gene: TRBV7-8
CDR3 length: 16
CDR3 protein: ASSLAVARGRDNSPLH

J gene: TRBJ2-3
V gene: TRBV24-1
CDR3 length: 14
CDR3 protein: ATSDPGPTSTDTQY

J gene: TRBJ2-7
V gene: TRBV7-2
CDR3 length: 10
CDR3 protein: ASSDGWAGQY

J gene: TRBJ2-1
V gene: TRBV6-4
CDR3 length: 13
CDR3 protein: ASSDGGGFQHEQF

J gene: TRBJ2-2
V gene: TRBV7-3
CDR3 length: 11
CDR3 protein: ASRGTVTGELF